This T cell receptor beta chain stems from a study of T cells in tuberculosis (dated by TCRdb to 2016 to 2019). Notes on the research overall: The study combined CD1B tetramers and high-throughput TCR immunosequencing to characterize T cells specific for the mycobacterial lipid antigen glucose monomycolate (GMM). Results and caveats for the whole study, not just this receptor: T cells binding the CD1B-GMM tetramer with low affinity may have been missed by the stringent sort gate.

To note about this clone: Per-base qualities were not stored, and no clone one base away is much larger.

Thawed, overnight-rested PBMC were stained with GMM-loaded CD1B tetramer, a Live/Dead dye and anti-CD3, then sorted on a FACS Aria II. CD1B tetramers were loaded with C32 glucose monomycolate purified from Rhodococcus equi. Before cryopreservation, the PBMC later used for tetramer sorting had been depleted of CD14-expressing monocytes as part of a separate study. From each donor, approximately 91,000 tetramer-negative cells were sorted and analyzed together with the tetramer-positive cells. GMM-loaded CD1B tetramers were used to sort antigen-specific T cells from several healthy South African adults. TCR-alpha and TCR-beta chains were sequenced unpaired, so chain pairing information was not available. The immunoSEQ multiplex PCR assay was used to generate TCR libraries, with TCR-beta and/or TCR-alpha/delta assays applied to each sample. The Illumina high-throughput platform was used to sequence the amplified TCR libraries. Under the source paper's analysis protocol: Clustering and dimensionality reduction were performed using pairwise TCRdist distances among GMM-specific receptors from ex vivo sorted or in vitro expanded T cells. Sequence motifs, defined by gene usage and CDR3 content, were tested for enrichment in tetramer-positive compared with tetramer-negative populations. What TCRdb holds here is the immuneACCESS table cut down to in-frame rearrangements. Part of the clones is not present; checked against another copy, under half of the missing clones reflect an unresolved V gene, and the others are unexplained. The V and J calls and the clone size are those of that table, but D and trimming were determined from the DNA. The table for this sample lists about 59,000 clones; 81% of them were counted only once. 13% of the sample goes to the ten largest clones.

What was sequenced was CD1b-GMM tetramer-negative cells sorted from PBMCs. In the paper's terms, the cell subset or site label means: T cells not binding CD1B-GMM tetramer, sorted from same donor. The receptor comes from an adult woman with latent tuberculosis.

The sequenced DNA is TGTGCCAGCCCGGACCGGATCTCGGGGGATTCACCCCTCCACTTT. Its product reads: CASPDRISGDSPLHF. The rearranged chain carries TRBV6-4 and TRBJ1-6, with TRBD1 perhaps the D gene, on 5 matching bases. The V and J ends are trimmed by 8 bases and 8 bases, leaving 19 bases between them. The germline V gene specifies MRHNA as CDR1 and SNTAGT as CDR2. From cysteine to phenylalanine, the CDR3 is 15 amino acids long. Left in the record is the CDR3 DNA by itself, 45 bases read in frame from the first base.